The sequence of this T cell receptor beta chain was determined in a study of shared clonotypes between healthy human individuals. Turning to the study itself: With ages of 18 to 49, the donors were two women and a few men. The study, taken as a whole, reports: Researchers sampled only blood; tissue repertoires likely differ. Sharing across a few donors was seen in roughly 5% of naive CD4 clonotypes.

Trimming removed 6 bases from V and 1 base from J, with 8 bases in between. Germline V gene sequence: CDR1 SEHNR, CDR2 FQNEAQ (reference sequence). The CDR3 totals 13 residues. The data were produced by immunoSEQ multiplex PCR, yet TCRdb's version contains in-frame clones alone and is incomplete. The data show hundreds of thousands of clones, just over 95% seen once. Naive CD8 cells were CD45RO-negative, positively selected for CCR7, excluding terminally differentiated effector memory CD45RA+ cells. Each sample came from a Caucasian adult donor living in Nashville, Tennessee. Of note for this clone: Its cognate antigen is unknown.

The TCR was taken from a man aged 25 to 45 in good health. Sequences were obtained from naive CD8+ T cells sorted from blood. The genes are TRBV7-9 and TRBJ2-3; no reliable D call. The CDR3 sequence is CASRKEGTDTQYF. The CDR3 nucleotides are TGTGCCAGCAGAAAAGAGGGCACAGATACGCAGTATTTT.